The T cell receptor (beta chain) described here comes from a study of early T cells in non-severe SARS-CoV-2 infection. Findings and caveats of the study: Comparison of clonotypes with VDJdb favored anti-spike CD8 responses while missing private and CD4 specificities.

Each cDNA molecule carried a unique molecular identifier. TCRdb re-analysed the 5' RACE reads in MiXCR, keeping a single row per CDR3 protein. The sample consists of about 64,000 distinct CDR3 sequences, about 11% of them appearing once. The CDR3 has 16 amino acids. CDR1 LNHDA and CDR2 SQIVND come from the germline V gene (reference sequence). Losses at the gene ends were 2 bases for V and 1 base for J; bases not matched to a gene: 4. This clonotype appeared a few times. Its antigen is not known. This TCR derives from an adult who was a healthcare worker with PCR-confirmed SARS-CoV-2 infection or an uninfected control (not recorded which). The V gene is TRBV19, the J gene TRBJ2-3; 9 positions match TRBD2. Sequenced here: whole blood, sampled at baseline. The CDR3 reads CASSILRGGRTDTQYF. CDR3 in DNA: TGTGCCAGTAGTATATTGCGGGGGGGCCGCACAGATACGCAGTATTTT.